The 29 T cell receptor beta chains below were found in one sample sequenced in a study of blood T cell repertoires in COVID-19 (dated by TCRdb to the early 2020s). Library method: the immunoSEQ multiplex PCR assay. Entries here come from immuneACCESS through TCRdb and include only in-frame sequences with V and J called. Some clones fail to appear in such tables; in the studies checked, an unresolved V gene covers under half of the shortfall, and the cause of the remainder is unknown. The sample table shows about 480,000 clones, and more than 75% are seen once. Jointly, the top ten make up approximately 1.8% of the sample. Input material: PBMCs or T cells enriched from blood (not recorded which). All receptors come from a middle-aged woman who had recovered from COVID-19.

The chain couples TRBV4-3 to TRBJ2-1; TRBD2 matches 10 bases. Germline CDR1 reads LGHNA; CDR2 reads YSLEER. The ends lost 4 bases at V and 3 bases at J; junction bases unmatched: 9. The CDR3 sequence is 17 residues long. In DNA, the CDR3 is TGCGCCAGCAGCCCCCGGACTAGCGGAGGTTTCTACAATGAGCAGTTCTTC. Amino acids: CASSPRTSGGFYNEQFF.

This chain connects TRBV5-6 to TRBJ2-1; 11 nucleotides match TRBD1. V trimming: 4 bases; J trimming: 9 bases; junction bases outside the gene matches: 12. This CDR3 contains 16 residues. The germline V gene has CDR1 SGHDT and CDR2 YYEEEE. The CDR3 region is CASSHRTGGNWAEQFF. DNA for the CDR3: TGTGCCAGCAGCCACCGGACAGGGGGCAATTGGGCTGAGCAGTTCTTC.

This clone was recorded a few times. CDR3 protein: CASSHRKNYGYTF. CDR3 in DNA: TGTGCCAGCAGCCACAGGAAAAACTATGGCTACACCTTC. The V and J genes are TRBV27 and TRBJ1-2; D may be TRBD1 (5 bases). Per germline, CDR1 MNHEY and CDR2 SMNVEV (reference sequence). Trimming left V 6 bases short and J 2 bases short, with 10 bases between. CDR3 length equals 13 residues.

The V call is TRBV7-9, the J call TRBJ1-3; TRBD1 aligns across 7 bases. The CDR3 consists of 15 residues. Per germline, CDR1 SEHNR and CDR2 FQNEAQ (reference sequence). The V and J ends lost 3 bases and 2 bases, in that order; junction bases with no gene match: 4. CDR3 region: CASSFIRGAGNTIYF. The CDR3 region has the DNA TGTGCCAGCAGCTTCATCAGGGGGGCTGGAAACACCATATATTTT.

This chain uses TRBV6-4 with TRBJ1-6; D gene unclear. In germline, CDR1 is MRHNA, CDR2 SNTAGT. CDR3 length equals 13 residues. V shed 2 bases and J shed 9 bases, with 8 bases lying between them. The CDR3 sequence: CASSDSSSSPLHF. The CDR3 DNA sequence: TGTGCCAGCAGTGACAGCTCAAGTTCACCCCTCCACTTT.

V gene TRBV10-1 combines with J gene TRBJ2-7; no definite D call. The CDR3 consists of 13 residues. Germline-derived CDR1 and CDR2 are WNHNN and SYGVQD (reference sequence). Between the trimmed V and J ends, which lost 2 bases and 3 bases, there was a span of 8 bases. The CDR3 sequence is CASSENYNYEQYF. The CDR3 DNA reads as TGCGCCAGCAGTGAGAACTATAACTACGAGCAGTACTTC.

V and J are TRBV14 and TRBJ2-3; D is possibly TRBD1 (6 bases). Trimming stripped 0 bases from V and 0 bases from J, with 19 bases between. This CDR3 spans 19 amino acids. From germline, CDR1 is SGHDN and CDR2 FVKESK. CDR3 sequence (DNA): TGTGCCAGCAGCCAAGAGGACAGATACTGGTTGACTAGCACAGATACGCAGTATTTT. Protein: CASSQEDRYWLTSTDTQYF.

This clone appeared once. The rearrangement links TRBV7-9 to TRBJ1-6; 10 nucleotides line up with TRBD1. CDR1 is SEHNR, CDR2 FQNEAQ, per germline (reference sequence). The ends lost 5 bases at V and 14 bases at J; junction bases unmatched: 12. The CDR3 length is 15 residues. The DNA of the CDR3 is TGTGCCAGCAGCCTCGAGGGGGACAGGGGATCATCCCTCCACTTT. It is translated as CASSLEGDRGSSLHF.

The chain employs TRBV2 and TRBJ2-4, with unresolved D. The CDR3 is 12 amino acids. Trimming cost V 7 bases and J 1 base, with 5 bases left between them. Germline values: CDR1 SNHLY, CDR2 FYNNEI. The CDR3 spells CASILAKNIQYF. The DNA of the CDR3 is TGTGCCAGCATCCTCGCCAAAAACATTCAGTACTTC.

The chain recombines TRBV7-2 with TRBJ1-3; D gene ambiguous. Trimming removed 1 base at V and 0 bases at J, with 4 bases between. This CDR3 is 14 amino acids long. Germline V gene lookup returns CDR1 SGHTA and CDR2 FQGNSA. In nucleotides, the CDR3 is TGTGCCAGCAGCTTAGAGAGCTCTGGAAACACCATATATTTT. It yields the protein CASSLESSGNTIYF.

The genes are TRBV3-1 (or the pseudogene TRBV3-2) and TRBJ2-7; TRBD2 matches 7 bases. Germline CDR1 LGHDT, CDR2 YNNKEL (reference sequence). The V and J ends lost 3 bases and 6 bases, in that order; junction bases with no gene match: 14. The CDR3 loop spans 16 amino acids. This CDR3 reads CASSQGVWGRASEQYF. DNA for the CDR3: TGTGCCAGCAGCCAGGGGGTTTGGGGGAGGGCCTCCGAGCAGTACTTC.

The CDR3 coding sequence is TGTGCCAGCAGCCTCCGCGGCGTCGGGCCCCAGCATTTT. It encodes CASSLRGVGPQHF. The J gene is TRBJ1-5, the V gene TRBV5-8; D call uncertain. Germline-derived CDR1 and CDR2 are SGHTS and YDEGEE. There are 13 residues in the CDR3. Trimming removed 4 bases from V and 9 bases from J, with 14 bases in between.

This clone was picked up one time. The junction shows a germline mismatch at one end, possibly a read error. The same CDR3 can be traced to other DNA sequences in this sample. The V call is TRBV5-1, the J call TRBJ2-7, with D maybe TRBD2 (5 bases). Looked up from germline, CDR1 is SGHRS and CDR2 is YFSETQ. The CDR3 loop spans 12 amino acids. CDR3 nucleotide sequence: TGCGCCAGCAGCCGGGAACCCTATGAGCAGTACTTC. Translating it yields CASSREPYEQYF. Full variable domain (rest looked up from reference TRBV5-1 and TRBJ2-7): KAGVTQTPRYLIKTRGQQVTLSCSPISGHRSVSWYQQTPGQGLQFLFEYFSETQRNKGNFPGRFSGRQFSNSRSEMNVSTLELGDSALYLCASSREPYEQYFGPGTRLTVT.

CDR3 sequence: CATNENNRDRGKSNQPQHF. CDR3 coding DNA: TGCGCCACCAACGAGAATAACCGGGACAGGGGGAAAAGCAATCAGCCCCAGCATTTT. The genes are TRBV10-1 and TRBJ1-5; 11 bases agree with TRBD1. Trimming removed 10 bases from V and 1 base from J; junction bases left unmatched: 18. Germline CDR1 reads WNHNN; CDR2 reads SYGVQD (reference sequence). The CDR3 runs to 19 residues.

This clone was counted many times. V usage is TRBV7-8 and J usage is TRBJ2-1; 7 nucleotides line up with TRBD2. Germline V CDR1 and CDR2: SGHVS, FQNEAQ. V lost 0 bases to trimming and J lost 10 bases; unmatched junction nucleotides: 15. The CDR3 loop spans 17 amino acids. The CDR3 DNA sequence: TGTGCCAGCAGCTTAGCGGGAGGGCCTCTAACACGATCGGAGCAGTTCTTC. It translates to CASSLAGGPLTRSEQFF. Looking up the rest from reference TRBV7-8 and TRBJ2-1 gives the full variable domain: GAGVSQSPRYKVAKRGQDVALRCDPISGHVSLFWYQQALGQGPEFLTYFQNEAQLDKSGLPSDRFFAERPEGSVSTLKIQRTQQEDSAVYLCASSLAGGPLTRSEQFFGPGTRLTVL.

This clone was picked up one time. The chain uses TRBV7-8 and TRBJ1-1, with D maybe TRBD1 (5 bases). Germline loops: CDR1 SGHVS, CDR2 FQNEAQ. V shed 2 bases and J shed 6 bases, with 16 bases lying between them. This CDR3 comprises 15 residues. The CDR3 coding sequence is TGTGCCAGCAGCTTACGGCAGGGAGGGAGGTCTGAAGCTTTCTTT. This sequence encodes CASSLRQGGRSEAFF. Using reference TRBV7-8 and TRBJ1-1 for the parts outside the CDR3, the full variable domain is GAGVSQSPRYKVAKRGQDVALRCDPISGHVSLFWYQQALGQGPEFLTYFQNEAQLDKSGLPSDRFFAERPEGSVSTLKIQRTQQEDSAVYLCASSLRQGGRSEAFFGQGTRLTVV.

The chain joins TRBV6-4 to TRBJ1-1; D is unresolved. V was shortened by 5 bases and J by 4 bases, with 11 bases between the two germline ends. Germline V CDR1 and CDR2: MRHNA, SNTAGT. The CDR3 runs 13 residues. The CDR3 loop reads CASSTQLGTEAFF. CDR3 in DNA: TGTGCCAGCAGTACACAGTTGGGCACTGAAGCTTTCTTT.

The chain uses TRBV5-1 and TRBJ1-2, with D possibly being TRBD1 (6 bases). Trimming pared 4 bases from V and 5 bases from J, leaving 12 bases between. Germline V gene sequence: CDR1 SGHRS, CDR2 YFSETQ. There are 13 residues in the CDR3. CDR3 amino acids: CASSVDSPYGYTF. The CDR3 bases are TGCGCCAGCAGCGTGGACAGCCCGTATGGCTACACCTTC.

This chain joins TRBV27 and TRBJ1-1, with 8 positions matching TRBD1. There are 15 residues in the CDR3. Germline CDR1 is MNHEY and CDR2 is SMNVEV (reference sequence). J was trimmed by 8 bases and V by 6 bases; bases with no gene match: 14. CDR3 residues: CASRATRGQELEAFF. For the CDR3, the DNA is TGTGCCAGCAGGGCGACCAGGGGACAGGAATTAGAAGCTTTCTTT.

The chain combines TRBV23-1 with TRBJ2-7; TRBD2 might be the D (6 bases). TRBV23-1 is an open reading frame whose function is uncertain. This CDR3 comprises 16 residues. V lost 8 bases to trimming and J lost 3 bases, with 23 bases between them. DNA for the CDR3: TGCGCCAGCTCCCACCCCATGCGAGCGGGTAGCTACGAGCAGTACTTC. Protein product: CASSHPMRAGSYEQYF.

The chain recombines TRBV10-3 with TRBJ1-3, with TRBD1 as a possible D gene (5 bases). Germline assignment: CDR1 ENHRY and CDR2 SYGVKD. Trimming cost V 3 bases and J 0 bases, with 9 bases left between them. The CDR3 is 15 amino acids. The DNA of the CDR3 is TGTGCCATCAGTGACGGGACTCTCTCTGGAAACACCATATATTTT. It is translated as CAISDGTLSGNTIYF.

The chain is built from TRBV5-6 and TRBJ1-2; 9 nucleotides agree with TRBD1. Losses at the gene ends were 4 bases for V and 7 bases for J; bases not matched to a gene: 11. This CDR3 spans 15 amino acids. The germline gives CDR1 SGHDT, CDR2 YYEEEE. Here the CDR3 DNA reads TGTGCCAGCAGCCCCGGACAGGGGTATAGTGGTGGCTACACCTTC. It encodes CASSPGQGYSGGYTF.

The V call is TRBV10-2, the J call TRBJ2-4; D possibly corresponds to TRBD2 (6 bases). The CDR3 runs to 15 residues. CDR1 and CDR2 (germline): WSHSY, SAAADI. The V end was cut by 9 bases, the J end by 3 bases, with 18 bases between. CDR3 sequence (DNA): TGCGCCAGTCAGACTGTGAAGGGAGGCAAAAACATTCAGTACTTC. Translation: CASQTVKGGKNIQYF.

The chain has TRBV5-1 and TRBJ1-2; the match to TRBD1 covers 9 bases. CDR1 is SGHRS and CDR2 is YFSETQ in the germline V gene. J gave up 5 bases and V 0 bases, and 8 bases lay outside the gene matches. The CDR3 has 16 residues. DNA of the CDR3: TGCGCCAGCAGCTTGGAGCTTCCGGGACAGGGTTATGGCTACACCTTC. Translated: CASSLELPGQGYGYTF. The full variable domain, its missing parts supplied by reference TRBV5-1 and TRBJ1-2, is KAGVTQTPRYLIKTRGQQVTLSCSPISGHRSVSWYQQTPGQGLQFLFEYFSETQRNKGNFPGRFSGRQFSNSRSEMNVSTLELGDSALYLCASSLELPGQGYGYTFGSGTRLTVV.

The gene calls are TRBV7-9 and TRBJ1-2; TRBD1 agrees at 8 bases. The CDR3 covers 14 residues. Germline-derived CDR1 and CDR2 are SEHNR and FQNEAQ (reference sequence). The V gene end was trimmed by 7 bases and the J gene end by 1 base; junction bases not matched to a gene: 5. CDR3 amino acids: CASTLTGDNYGYTF. The CDR3 DNA reads TGTGCCAGCACCCTGACAGGGGATAACTATGGCTACACCTTC. The whole variable domain, remainder taken from reference TRBV7-9 and TRBJ1-2, is DTGVSQNPRHKITKRGQNVTFRCDPISEHNRLYWYRQTLGQGPEFLTYFQNEAQLEKSRLLSDRFSAERPKGSFSTLEIQRTEQGDSAMYLCASTLTGDNYGYTFGSGTRLTVV.

The chain links TRBV5-4 to TRBJ2-7; D remains ambiguous. CDR1 and CDR2 from the germline V gene are SGHNT and YYREEE (reference sequence). The CDR3 contains 15 residues. Trimming cost V 4 bases and J 5 bases, with 19 bases left between them. CDR3 sequence: CASSDGLVGAHEQYF. The CDR3 DNA sequence: TGTGCCAGCAGCGACGGGTTGGTAGGTGCCCACGAGCAGTACTTC.

The DNA of the CDR3 is TGTGCCAGCAGCTTAGAGGGGACCGGGGAGCTGTTTTTT. Translation: CASSLEGTGELFF. J is TRBJ2-2 and V is TRBV7-9, with D possibly matching TRBD1 (5 bases). The CDR3 extends over 13 amino acids. Trimming stripped 1 base from V and 5 bases from J, with 5 bases between. The germline V gene has CDR1 SEHNR and CDR2 FQNEAQ (reference sequence).

The CDR3 DNA is TGTGCCAGCAGTCCCCTCGGACTAGCGGCCGGGGAGCTGTTTTTT. The encoded protein is CASSPLGLAAGELFF. The chain links TRBV6-5 to TRBJ2-2, with TRBD2 matching over 10 bases. CDR1 and CDR2 from the germline V gene are MNHEY and SVGAGI. The CDR3 covers 15 residues. V trimming: 5 bases; J trimming: 6 bases; junction bases outside the gene matches: 6.

V gene TRBV20-1 combines with J gene TRBJ2-6; 8 bases are a match to TRBD2. V dropped 3 bases and J dropped 2; count of bases not matched to a gene: 0. This CDR3 has 14 residues. Germline V gene sequence: CDR1 DFQATT, CDR2 SNEGSKA (reference sequence). CDR3 amino acids: CSASSGTGANVLTF. CDR3 DNA: TGCAGTGCTAGTAGCGGGACTGGGGCCAACGTCCTGACTTTC.